The 29 T cell receptor beta chains below were found in one sample sequenced in a study of cytomegalovirus exposure and HLA in healthy donors. PCR primers comprised 60 Vbeta and 13 Jbeta primers. The assay was immunoSEQ multiplex PCR, and TCRdb's table has in-frame clones only and misses some. This listing includes tens of thousands of clones. The source material was PBMCs. Receptor source: a woman aged 25-40 years in good health and CMV-seronegative.

The chain is built from TRBV5-1 and TRBJ1-1; the match to TRBD1 covers 9 bases. The CDR3 covers 16 residues. Trimming at V came to 0 bases and at J to 2 bases, leaving 5 bases not matched to a gene. Germline V gene sequence: CDR1 SGHRS, CDR2 YFSETQ. The CDR3 loop is CASSLAGQGVNTEAFF. In nucleotides, the CDR3 is TGCGCCAGCAGCTTGGCGGGACAGGGAGTAAACACTGAAGCTTTCTTT.

J is TRBJ1-6 and V is TRBV2; 7 bases are a match to TRBD1. Germline trimming cut 5 bases from V and 10 bases from J; bases unmatched to any gene: 11. The CDR3 length is 15 residues. The germline V gene has CDR1 SNHLY and CDR2 FYNNEI. The CDR3: CASSPTGVKGSPLHF. The CDR3 coding sequence is TGTGCCAGCAGTCCAACAGGGGTGAAAGGCTCACCCCTCCACTTT.

The CDR3 protein is CASSIDQSYYGYTF. CDR3 in DNA: TGTGCCAGTAGTATAGATCAAAGCTACTATGGCTACACCTTC. This chain uses TRBV19 with TRBJ1-2; no reliable D call. The CDR3 contains 14 residues. In germline, CDR1 is LNHDA, CDR2 SQIVND (reference sequence). The ends were cut back, 0 bases at V and 3 bases at J, with 8 bases in the middle.

The rearrangement joins TRBV6-1 to TRBJ1-4; 7 bases align to TRBD1. The trim removed 6 bases at V and 8 bases at J, leaving 9 bases unmatched. The CDR3 totals 14 residues. The germline V gene encodes CDR1 MNHNS and CDR2 SASEGT. The CDR3 loop is CASRADRVGEKLFF. The CDR3 bases are TGTGCCAGCAGAGCCGACAGGGTCGGGGAAAAACTGTTTTTT.

The gene calls are TRBV5-6 and TRBJ1-2; maybe TRBD1 (5 bases). CDR1 SGHDT and CDR2 YYEEEE come from the germline V gene. The CDR3 runs 14 residues. V lost 5 bases and J 3 bases, leaving 14 bases between the germline ends. CDR3 sequence reads: CASSARRTYYGYTF. The CDR3, as DNA: TGTGCCAGCAGTGCGAGACGGACATACTATGGCTACACCTTC.

The V call is TRBV2, the J call TRBJ2-7, with D tentatively TRBD1 (6 bases). Germline CDR1 SNHLY, CDR2 FYNNEI. Trimming took off 8 bases at V and 2 bases at J, with 10 bases between the two ends. The CDR3 totals 12 residues. CDR3 amino acids: CASRDKPYEQYF. DNA of the CDR3: TGTGCCAGCCGGGACAAGCCCTACGAGCAGTACTTC.

V is TRBV5-4 and J is TRBJ1-2; D might be TRBD1 (6 bases). Germline CDR1 is SGHNT and CDR2 is YYREEE (reference sequence). The CDR3 is made up of 13 amino acids. The V gene lost 3 bases and the J gene lost 4 bases, with 10 bases spanning the gap. The CDR3 region is CASSSGDGYGYTF. DNA of the CDR3: TGTGCCAGCAGCTCAGGGGATGGCTATGGCTACACCTTC.

The rearrangement joins TRBV6-1 to TRBJ1-6; 8 nucleotides match TRBD1. CDR3 length equals 15 residues. From germline, CDR1 is MNHNS and CDR2 SASEGT. The V segment lost 1 base and the J segment 9 bases; nucleotides outside the gene matches: 5. CDR3 protein: CASSEVEQGGSPLHF. CDR3 coding DNA: TGTGCCAGCAGTGAAGTGGAACAGGGGGGTTCACCCCTCCACTTT.

The rearrangement links TRBV4-1 to TRBJ2-1; D gene ambiguous. CDR1 is MGHRA and CDR2 is YSYEKL in the germline V gene. Trimming shortened V by 4 bases and J by 9 bases, and 16 bases separated the two germline ends. CDR3 length equals 14 residues. The CDR3 here is CASSPSPTAVEQFF. The DNA for the CDR3 is TGCGCCAGCAGCCCCAGCCCGACGGCGGTTGAGCAGTTCTTC.

Remarks on this clone: This CDR3 is also generated by other DNA sequences in the sample. The gene calls are TRBV19 and TRBJ1-1; D remains ambiguous. The ends were cut back, 4 bases at V and 2 bases at J, with 8 bases in the middle. Germline V gene data show CDR1 as LNHDA and CDR2 as SQIVND (reference sequence). The CDR3 totals 13 residues. The CDR3 protein is CASSTSLNTEAFF. For the CDR3, the DNA is TGTGCCAGTAGTACTTCCCTAAACACTGAAGCTTTCTTT.

This chain uses TRBV5-5 with TRBJ2-6; no definite D call. Germline V gene lookup returns CDR1 SGHKS and CDR2 YYEKEE (reference sequence). V lost 3 bases to trimming and J lost 1 base, with 5 bases between them. The CDR3 covers 14 residues. DNA of the CDR3: TGTGCCAGCAGCTACGGTTCTGGGGCCAACGTCCTGACTTTC. Translating it yields CASSYGSGANVLTF.

The chain combines TRBV10-2 with TRBJ1-5, with a possible D match to TRBD1 (5 bases). The CDR3 sequence is 13 residues long. Trimming removed 5 bases from V and 9 bases from J, with 14 bases in between. Germline CDR1 is WSHSY and CDR2 is SAAADI. The CDR3 here is CASSQQVERPQHF. The CDR3 DNA sequence: TGCGCCAGCAGTCAACAGGTTGAGAGGCCCCAGCATTTT.

The chain employs TRBV10-3 and TRBJ1-3, with D perhaps TRBD1 (5 bases). This CDR3 region has 14 residues. The V gene's germline CDR1 is ENHRY and CDR2 SYGVKD. Trimming cost V 3 bases and J 2 bases, with 8 bases left between them. The CDR3 DNA reads as TGTGCCATCAGTGACGCAGGGACTGGAAACACCATATATTTT. Translation: CAISDAGTGNTIYF.

The V call is TRBV19, the J call TRBJ1-2, with a possible D match to TRBD1 (5 bases). The V end was cut by 3 bases, the J end by 5 bases, with 13 bases between. The germline V gene encodes CDR1 LNHDA and CDR2 SQIVND (reference sequence). The CDR3 loop spans 14 amino acids. The CDR3 reads CASSIGSGTYGYTF. The CDR3 DNA follows: TGTGCCAGTAGTATTGGGTCCGGGACTTATGGCTACACCTTC. The whole variable domain, remainder taken from reference TRBV19 and TRBJ1-2, is DGGITQSPKYLFRKEGQNVTLSCEQNLNHDAMYWYRQDPGQGLRLIYYSQIVNDFQKGDIAEGYSVSREKKESFPLTVTSAQKNPTAFYLCASSIGSGTYGYTFGSGTRLTVV.

The chain has TRBV10-2 and TRBJ1-2; D not resolved. The V gene's germline CDR1 is WSHSY and CDR2 SAAADI. Between the trimmed V and J ends, which lost 4 bases and 6 bases, there was a span of 18 bases. The CDR3 is 15 residues long. CDR3 sequence reads: CASSVMVAPVDGYTF. In DNA form, the CDR3 reads TGCGCCAGCAGTGTAATGGTAGCCCCAGTGGATGGCTACACCTTC.

CDR3 bases: TGTGCCAGCAGCCTAGCGGGAGGGGGTGAGACCCAGTACTTC. It specifies CASSLAGGGETQYF. The chain employs TRBV5-5 and TRBJ2-5, with 12 nucleotides matching TRBD2. The germline CDR1 and CDR2 sequences are SGHKS and YYEKEE (reference sequence). The CDR3 consists of 14 residues. J gave up 5 bases and V 4 bases, and 3 bases lay outside the gene matches.

The V and J genes are TRBV18 and TRBJ2-7; the D gene is possibly TRBD2 (5 bases). Trimming cost V 3 bases and J 3 bases, with 36 bases left between them. There are 22 residues in the CDR3. CDR1 and CDR2 from the germline V gene are KGHSH and LQKENI. CDR3 in amino acids: CASSPLFPNLEEEAPENYEQYF. Written as DNA, the CDR3 is TGTGCCAGCTCACCTCTTTTCCCGAACCTGGAGGAGGAGGCCCCTGAGAACTACGAGCAGTACTTC.

The chain is built from TRBV30 and TRBJ2-1, with a possible D match to TRBD2 (6 bases). Deletions cut 2 bases from V and 10 bases from J, with 15 bases between. Germline loops: CDR1 GTSNPN, CDR2 SVGIG (reference sequence). This CDR3 comprises 13 residues. The CDR3 DNA is TGTGCCTGGAGTCGACTAGATAAGAGGGAGCAGTTCTTC. This translates into CAWSRLDKREQFF.

This chain joins TRBV6-1 and TRBJ2-7, with 8 bases lining up with TRBD1. Unmatched junction bases numbered 7, after V lost 1 base and J lost 5 bases. The CDR3 runs to 15 residues. Germline CDR1 MNHNS, CDR2 SASEGT. The CDR3 coding sequence is TGTGCCAGCAGTGAAGAAAGGACAGGGATCCACGAGCAGTACTTC. It translates to CASSEERTGIHEQYF.

This chain uses TRBV25-1 with TRBJ2-7, with 9 positions matching TRBD2. CDR1 and CDR2 from the germline V gene are MGHDK and SYGVNS. The CDR3 is made up of 13 amino acids. The V segment lost 1 base and the J segment 9 bases; nucleotides outside the gene matches: 4. Here the CDR3 DNA reads TGTGCCAGCAGTGAATCCCCTAGCGGGGTGCAGTACTTC. Residues: CASSESPSGVQYF.

The chain joins TRBV29-1 to TRBJ2-1; 7 nucleotides line up with TRBD2. CDR3 length: 10 amino acids. CDR1 SQVTM and CDR2 ANQGSEA come from the germline V gene. The V gene end was trimmed by 4 bases and the J gene end by 9 bases; junction bases not matched to a gene: 0. The CDR3 coding sequence is TGCAGCGTTGGGGGGGGTGAGCAGTTCTTC. This gives the protein CSVGGGEQFF.

The chain carries TRBV6-5 and TRBJ1-5, with 10 bases aligning to TRBD1. CDR3 length: 15 amino acids. The germline V gene has CDR1 MNHEY and CDR2 SVGAGI. The ends lost 9 bases at V and 0 bases at J; junction bases unmatched: 5. The chain's CDR3 is CASARDRGSNQPQHF. CDR3 sequence (DNA): TGTGCCAGTGCCCGGGACAGGGGTAGCAATCAGCCCCAGCATTTT.

V gene TRBV6-5 combines with J gene TRBJ1-1; TRBD1 agrees at 7 bases. Trimming cost V 0 bases and J 3 bases; bases outside gene matches: 7. CDR3 size: 16 residues. The germline CDR1 and CDR2 sequences are MNHEY and SVGAGI. The CDR3: CASSYSGGGLDTEAFF. Written as DNA, the CDR3 is TGTGCCAGCAGTTACTCAGGGGGCGGTTTGGACACTGAAGCTTTCTTT.

The chain carries TRBV5-8 and TRBJ1-6, with 7 bases identical to TRBD1. The CDR3 has 17 amino acids. Germline V gives CDR1 SGHTS, CDR2 YDEGEE. V shed 6 bases, J shed 6 bases, and the junction held 15 bases outside the gene matches. In DNA, the CDR3 is TGTGCCAGCACCTCTCTCGACAGGGTGGATAGTAATTCACCCCTCCACTTT. This sequence encodes CASTSLDRVDSNSPLHF.

The V and J genes are TRBV18 and TRBJ1-3; possibly TRBD1 for D (5 bases). The CDR3 is made up of 16 amino acids. The V gene's germline CDR1 is KGHSH and CDR2 LQKENI. V lost 5 bases to trimming and J lost 1 base, with 15 bases between them. CDR3 DNA: TGTGCCAGCTCATCGAGCAGTGGGGGGTCTGGAAACACCATATATTTT. This sequence encodes CASSSSSGGSGNTIYF.

V usage is TRBV6-1 and J usage is TRBJ2-7; D possibly corresponds to TRBD2 (6 bases). V shed 4 bases and J shed 3 bases, with 13 bases lying between them. The CDR3 length is 14 residues. CDR1 is MNHNS, CDR2 SASEGT, per germline. The CDR3 here is CASSARGTDYEQYF. CDR3 coding DNA: TGTGCCAGCAGTGCGCGCGGGACCGACTACGAGCAGTACTTC.

The chain carries TRBV14 and TRBJ2-2; D is unclear. Trimming took off 5 bases at V and 7 bases at J, with 5 bases between the two ends. The CDR3 extends over 11 amino acids. CDR1 is SGHDN and CDR2 is FVKESK in the germline V gene. The CDR3 reads CASSAYGELFF. CDR3 sequence (DNA): TGTGCCAGCAGCGCCTACGGGGAGCTGTTTTTT.

The rearrangement joins TRBV18 to TRBJ2-3; D remains unclear. V gave up 2 bases and J gave up 1 base, with 7 bases separating them. Germline CDR1 reads KGHSH; CDR2 reads LQKENI. The CDR3 runs to 14 residues. This CDR3 is CASSPSRGTDTQYF. As DNA, the CDR3 is TGTGCCAGCTCACCATCTCGTGGCACAGATACGCAGTATTTT.

CDR3: CASSEGRQATNEKLFF. The DNA for the CDR3 is TGTGCCAGCAGTGAAGGTCGACAGGCAACTAATGAAAAACTGTTTTTT. J is TRBJ1-4 and V is TRBV25-1; D is possibly TRBD1 (6 bases). The CDR3 totals 16 residues. Trimming took off 2 bases at V and 0 bases at J, with 10 bases between the two ends. The V gene's germline CDR1 is MGHDK and CDR2 SYGVNS. The variable domain in full, completed from reference TRBV25-1 and TRBJ1-4, reads EADIYQTPRYLVIGTGKKITLECSQTMGHDKMYWYQQDPGMELHLIHYSYGVNSTEKGDLSSESTVSRIRTEHFPLTLESARPSHTSQYLCASSEGRQATNEKLFFGSGTQLSVL.